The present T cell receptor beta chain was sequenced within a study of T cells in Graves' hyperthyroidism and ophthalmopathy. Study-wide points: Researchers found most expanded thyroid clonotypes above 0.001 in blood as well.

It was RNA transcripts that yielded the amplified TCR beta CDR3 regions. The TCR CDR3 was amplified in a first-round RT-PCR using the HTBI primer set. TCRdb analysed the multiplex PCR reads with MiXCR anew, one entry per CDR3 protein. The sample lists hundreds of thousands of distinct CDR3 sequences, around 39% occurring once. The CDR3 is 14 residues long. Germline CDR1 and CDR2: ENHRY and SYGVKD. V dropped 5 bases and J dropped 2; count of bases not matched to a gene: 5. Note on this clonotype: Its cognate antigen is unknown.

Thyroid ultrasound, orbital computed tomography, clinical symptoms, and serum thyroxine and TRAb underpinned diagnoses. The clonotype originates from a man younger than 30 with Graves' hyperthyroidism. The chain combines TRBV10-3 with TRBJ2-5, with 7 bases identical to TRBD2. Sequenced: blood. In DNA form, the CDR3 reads TGTGCCATCAGTCCGGGACTACTACAAGAGACCCAGTACTTC. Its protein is CAISPGLLQETQYF.